This record covers a single T cell receptor beta chain. Stated time point: after trial treatment. Treatment here: LDRT plus nivolumab, ipilimumab, low-dose cyclophosphamide and aspirin (RACIN trial). Eligibility was restricted to patients presenting with advanced solid tumors that lacked tumor-infiltrating lymphocytes. This entry comes from a study of low-dose radiotherapy and immunotherapy resistance in tumors. TRAV- and TRBV-specific primers, spanning alpha and beta chains, primed first-strand cDNA. TCR amplification involved 15 to 25 PCR cycles with a constant-region primer and V-primer adapter. Following isolation, mRNA was amplified via in vitro transcription. TCRdb re-called the reads with MiXCR, one entry per CDR3 protein. The sample holds about 30,000 distinct CDR3 sequences, approximately 49% seen once. Here the sequenced sample was PBMCs, taken after low-dose radiotherapy plus immunotherapy. This sequence originates from a male donor with gallbladder cancer.

CDR3 in amino acids: CSASPGVNNSPLHF. CDR3 nucleotides: TGCAGTGCTAGTCCAGGGGTGAATAATTCACCCCTCCACTTT. This sequence joins TRBV20-1 and TRBJ1-6; a possible D gene is TRBD1 (6 bases). Germline CDR1 reads DFQATT; CDR2 reads SNEGSKA (reference sequence). Trimming shortened V by 3 bases and J by 5 bases, and 11 bases separated the two germline ends. This CDR3 comprises 14 residues.